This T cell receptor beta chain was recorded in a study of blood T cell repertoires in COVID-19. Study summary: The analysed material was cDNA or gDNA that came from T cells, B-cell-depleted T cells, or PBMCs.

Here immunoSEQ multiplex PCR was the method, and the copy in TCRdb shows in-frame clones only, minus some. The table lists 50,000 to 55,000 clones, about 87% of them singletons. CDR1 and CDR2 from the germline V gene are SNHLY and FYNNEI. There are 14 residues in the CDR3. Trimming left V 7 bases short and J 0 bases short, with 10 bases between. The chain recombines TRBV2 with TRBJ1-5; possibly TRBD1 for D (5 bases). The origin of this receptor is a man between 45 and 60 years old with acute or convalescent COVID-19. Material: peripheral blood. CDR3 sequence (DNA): TGTGCCAGCACCGAGACAGATAGCAATCAGCCCCAGCATTTT. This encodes CASTETDSNQPQHF.